Presented here are 31 T cell receptor beta chains from one specimen sequenced in a study of cytomegalovirus exposure and HLA in healthy donors. TCRdb's table, derived via immunoSEQ multiplex PCR, lists solely in-frame clones and lacks some. This sample has 150,000 or so clones, with 70% to 90% found just once. Sequencing input: PBMCs. All receptors derive from a woman in her twenties or thirties in good health and CMV-seropositive.

The chain recombines TRBV15 with TRBJ2-1, with 11 nucleotides matching TRBD2. Germline trimming cut 3 bases from V and 8 bases from J; bases unmatched to any gene: 18. CDR3 length: 19 residues. The germline V gene encodes CDR1 LNHNV and CDR2 YYDKDF (reference sequence). The CDR3 nucleotides are TGTGCCACCAGCAGCGGTAAGGTAGCGGGGGGGTTGCACGGTGATGAGCAGTTCTTC. This codes for CATSSGKVAGGLHGDEQFF.

This chain links TRBV7-6 with TRBJ2-7; tentative D call: TRBD1 (6 bases). Germline V gives CDR1 SGHVS, CDR2 FNYEAQ. V lost 5 bases, J lost 4 bases, and 12 bases lay in between. The CDR3 has 13 amino acids. CDR3 loop: CASSDGTSYEQYF. CDR3 coding DNA: TGTGCCAGCAGCGACGGGACATCTTACGAGCAGTACTTC.

The chain couples TRBV15 to TRBJ2-7; TRBD2 aligns across 13 bases. The CDR3 extends over 17 amino acids. In germline, CDR1 is LNHNV, CDR2 YYDKDF (reference sequence). J lost 2 bases, V lost 1 base, and 5 bases had no gene match. This CDR3 is CATSRGEGLAGTYEQYF. CDR3 coding DNA: TGTGCCACCAGCAGAGGTGAGGGACTAGCGGGAACCTACGAGCAGTACTTC.

This clone came up a few times. CDR3 residues: CASSQYPTTGLSYEQYF. The CDR3 bases are TGCGCCAGCAGCCAATACCCCACAACAGGGCTATCCTACGAGCAGTACTTC. The rearrangement uses TRBV4-1 and TRBJ2-7; D might be TRBD1 (6 bases). This CDR3 region has 17 residues. V lost 2 bases and J lost 1, with 18 bases in between. CDR1 is MGHRA and CDR2 is YSYEKL in the germline V gene.

This clone was observed a handful of times. The genes are TRBV10-1 and TRBJ1-5; 7 nucleotides line up with TRBD1. The CDR3 is 13 residues long. Unmatched junction bases numbered 3, after V lost 4 bases and J lost 6 bases. Germline CDR1 is WNHNN and CDR2 is SYGVQD (reference sequence). CDR3 DNA: TGCGCCAGCAGTGCGACAGGGACTCAGCCCCAGCATTTT. Translation: CASSATGTQPQHF.

The chain employs TRBV18 and TRBJ1-1; D is perhaps TRBD1 (5 bases). Per the germline V gene, CDR1 is KGHSH and CDR2 is LQKENI. CDR3 length: 14 amino acids. Trimming removed 3 bases from V and 4 bases from J, with 12 bases in between. CDR3 sequence reads: CASSPTSGGTEAFF. CDR3 nucleotide sequence: TGTGCCAGCTCACCGACGTCGGGGGGCACTGAAGCTTTCTTT.

The rearrangement links TRBV25-1 to TRBJ2-5; 8 nucleotides match TRBD2. Germline V gene data show CDR1 as MGHDK and CDR2 as SYGVNS. The V segment lost 6 bases and the J segment 2 bases; nucleotides outside the gene matches: 14. CDR3 length: 17 amino acids. The CDR3 DNA follows: TGTGCCAGCAGCGCAAGTATTCGAACGGGGGGGCAAGAGACCCAGTACTTC. Its protein is CASSASIRTGGQETQYF.

The chain joins TRBV10-2 to TRBJ1-3, with TRBD1 matching 7 bases. The junction had 6 bases not matched to a gene; V was cut back by 5 bases and J by 2 bases. This CDR3 spans 15 amino acids. Germline assignment: CDR1 WSHSY and CDR2 SAAADI. The CDR3 reads CASSLRGRTGNTIYF. In DNA form, the CDR3 reads TGCGCCAGCAGTCTGAGGGGGCGAACTGGAAACACCATATATTTT.

Ten or more counts support this clone. The J gene is TRBJ2-3, the V gene TRBV10-3; perhaps TRBD1 as D (5 bases). V was shortened by 4 bases and J by 6 bases, with 11 bases between the two germline ends. Germline V lookup: CDR1 ENHRY, CDR2 SYGVKD. The CDR3 is 13 residues long. This chain's CDR3 is CAISGAGPDTQYF. CDR3 in DNA: TGTGCCATCAGTGGAGCAGGGCCGGATACGCAGTATTTT.

The sample holds one count of this clone. This rearrangement joins TRBV19 to TRBJ1-5, with D perhaps TRBD1 (5 bases). In germline, CDR1 is LNHDA, CDR2 SQIVND (reference sequence). The length of the CDR3 is 15 residues. V lost 10 bases to trimming and J lost 0 bases, with 16 bases between them. The CDR3, as DNA: TGTGCCACCGACTTCGGGACTCTTAGCAATCAGCCCCAGCATTTT. It codes for CATDFGTLSNQPQHF. The complete variable domain, with remaining parts taken from reference TRBV19 and TRBJ1-5, reads DGGITQSPKYLFRKEGQNVTLSCEQNLNHDAMYWYRQDPGQGLRLIYYSQIVNDFQKGDIAEGYSVSREKKESFPLTVTSAQKNPTAFYLCATDFGTLSNQPQHFGDGTRLSIL.

This sequence joins TRBV19 and TRBJ1-5, with 10 bases lining up with TRBD1. The ends lost 1 base at V and 0 bases at J; junction bases unmatched: 12. The CDR3 runs to 20 residues. CDR1 and CDR2 (germline): LNHDA, SQIVND (reference sequence). CDR3: CASSIGIFGTGVASNQPQHF. In DNA, the CDR3 is TGTGCCAGTAGTATAGGTATTTTTGGGACAGGGGTTGCTAGCAATCAGCCCCAGCATTTT.

This chain connects TRBV6-1 to TRBJ1-3, with D possibly being TRBD1 (6 bases). Germline V gene data show CDR1 as MNHNS and CDR2 as SASEGT. The V end lost 6 bases, the J end lost 4 bases, and 10 bases lay between the germline ends. The CDR3 contains 13 residues. The CDR3 coding sequence is TGTGCCAGCAGACGGACAGCAGGAAACACCATATATTTT. Encoded protein: CASRRTAGNTIYF.

This chain joins TRBV5-4 and TRBJ2-5; 11 nucleotides align to TRBD2. The CDR3 is made up of 18 amino acids. Trimming cost V 4 bases and J 2 bases; bases outside gene matches: 13. Germline CDR1 and CDR2: SGHNT and YYREEE (reference sequence). The CDR3 nucleotides are TGTGCCAGCAGCCACCGGGGTAGCGGGAGGGGGGAGCAAGAGACCCAGTACTTC. This codes for CASSHRGSGRGEQETQYF.

The CDR3 protein is CASSQGPGPLADEQYF. CDR3 DNA sequence: TGCGCCAGCAGCCAAGGGCCCGGGCCTCTAGCGGACGAGCAGTACTTC. The J gene is TRBJ2-7, the V gene TRBV4-1, with 7 bases identical to TRBD2. CDR1 and CDR2 from the germline V gene are MGHRA and YSYEKL. J lost 5 bases, V lost 1 base, and 11 bases had no gene match. The CDR3 runs 16 residues.

The chain has TRBV11-3 and TRBJ2-3, with 8 bases that match TRBD2. Germline V gene lookup returns CDR1 SGHNT and CDR2 YENEEA. This CDR3 is 18 amino acids long. V lost 5 bases, J lost 2 bases, and 15 bases stayed unmatched. In DNA form, the CDR3 reads TGTGCCAGCAGCCCCGGGGGGGCCGGGAAAGGGGTCACAGATACGCAGTATTTT. This translates into CASSPGGAGKGVTDTQYF. The variable domain in full, completed from reference TRBV11-3 and TRBJ2-3, reads EAGVVQSPRYKIIEKKQPVAFWCNPISGHNTLYWYLQNLGQGPELLIRYENEEAVDDSQLPKDRFSAERLKGVDSTLKIQPAELGDSAVYLCASSPGGAGKGVTDTQYFGPGTRLTVL.

This clone was seen a handful of times. The chain couples TRBV14 to TRBJ1-6, with D hard to call. The V end lost 4 bases, the J end lost 6 bases, and 13 bases lay between the germline ends. The CDR3 spans 15 residues. Germline V gives CDR1 SGHDN, CDR2 FVKESK. The CDR3 sequence is CASSPTRGPNSPLHF. DNA for the CDR3: TGTGCCAGCAGCCCCACCCGGGGTCCTAATTCACCCCTCCACTTT. Using reference TRBV14 and TRBJ1-6 for the parts outside the CDR3, the full variable domain is EAGVTQFPSHSVIEKGQTVTLRCDPISGHDNLYWYRRVMGKEIKFLLHFVKESKQDESGMPNNRFLAERTGGTYSTLKVQPAELEDSGVYFCASSPTRGPNSPLHFGNGTRLTVT.

V gene TRBV7-6 combines with J gene TRBJ2-7; TRBD1 might be the D (6 bases). V was pared by 0 bases and J by 3 bases, with 6 bases between. The CDR3 runs 13 residues. In germline, CDR1 is SGHVS, CDR2 FNYEAQ. In nucleotides, the CDR3 is TGTGCCAGCAGCTTAGCGGACAGCTACGAGCAGTACTTC. It codes for CASSLADSYEQYF.

V usage is TRBV6-6 and J usage is TRBJ1-2; 8 bases line up with TRBD1. Germline CDR1 MNHNY, CDR2 SVGAGI (reference sequence). The CDR3 is made up of 15 amino acids. V shed 5 bases and J 7 bases; nucleotides not matched to a gene: 12. The CDR3 loop is CASSAGQGGHSGYTF. The CDR3, as DNA: TGTGCCAGCAGTGCCGGACAGGGAGGGCACTCTGGCTACACCTTC.

The rearrangement links TRBV7-6 to TRBJ2-7; TRBD2 matches at 16 bases. CDR3 length equals 18 residues. V lost 5 bases, J lost 3 bases, and 10 bases stayed unmatched. Germline V CDR1 and CDR2: SGHVS, FNYEAQ. The CDR3 spells CASSQGLAGGHTGYEQYF. CDR3 bases: TGTGCCAGCAGCCAGGGACTAGCGGGAGGGCACACCGGCTACGAGCAGTACTTC.

The V gene is TRBV7-2, the J gene TRBJ2-5, with 8 bases that match TRBD2. Trimming took 3 bases from V and 4 from J; bases not matched to a gene: 4. This CDR3 contains 14 residues. Germline CDR1 reads SGHTA; CDR2 reads FQGNSA. In DNA form, the CDR3 reads TGTGCCAGCAGCTTCGGGACTAGGGGAGAGACCCAGTACTTC. As protein: CASSFGTRGETQYF.

The chain carries TRBV19 and TRBJ2-5; 8 positions match TRBD2. V shed 3 bases, J shed 2 bases, and the junction held 8 bases outside the gene matches. Germline lookup yields CDR1 LNHDA and CDR2 SQIVND (reference sequence). This CDR3 spans 16 amino acids. The CDR3 loop reads CASSIRSGGRQETQYF. The CDR3 nucleotides read TGTGCCAGTAGTATTAGGAGCGGGGGACGTCAAGAGACCCAGTACTTC.

The CDR3 nucleotides are TGTGCCAGCTCACCATATAGCCCACTAACCTACAATGAGCAGTTCTTC. It encodes CASSPYSPLTYNEQFF. This sequence joins TRBV18 and TRBJ2-1; D gene ambiguous. The ends were cut back, 2 bases at V and 2 bases at J, with 13 bases in the middle. Germline CDR1 is KGHSH and CDR2 is LQKENI. The length of the CDR3 is 16 residues.

The rearrangement uses TRBV28 and TRBJ2-3; 7 bases fit TRBD2. This CDR3 is 13 amino acids long. Germline CDR1 is MDHEN and CDR2 is SYDVKM. J gave up 10 bases and V 5 bases, and 9 bases lay outside the gene matches. As DNA, the CDR3 is TGTGCCAGCAGTGTAGGACTAGAGTCGGCGCAGTATTTT. It codes for CASSVGLESAQYF. The full variable domain, in which reference TRBV28 and TRBJ2-3 provide the parts outside the CDR3, is DVKVTQSSRYLVKRTGEKVFLECVQDMDHENMFWYRQDPGLGLRLIYFSYDVKMKEKGDIPEGYSVSREKKERFSLILESASTNQTSMYLCASSVGLESAQYFGPGTRLTVL.

The rearrangement links TRBV7-9 to TRBJ2-7, with 10 bases aligning to TRBD1. V lost 7 bases to trimming and J lost 1 base; unmatched junction nucleotides: 4. From germline, CDR1 is SEHNR and CDR2 FQNEAQ (reference sequence). This CDR3 is built from 14 residues. The CDR3 loop is CASTGGQGSYEQYF. CDR3 coding DNA: TGTGCCAGCACTGGGGGACAGGGGTCCTACGAGCAGTACTTC.

This clone was recorded a few times. The chain employs TRBV28 and TRBJ1-2, with 7 nucleotides matching TRBD1. CDR1 is MDHEN, CDR2 SYDVKM, per germline. The CDR3 spans 14 residues. The ends lost 8 bases at V and 2 bases at J; junction bases unmatched: 8. The DNA for the CDR3 is TGTGCCAGCCGCAAACCGGGACAGAACTATGGCTACACCTTC. Its translation: CASRKPGQNYGYTF.

The chain has TRBV27 and TRBJ2-1; 7 bases are a match to TRBD2. The CDR3 is 17 amino acids. Germline V gene sequence: CDR1 MNHEY, CDR2 SMNVEV (reference sequence). The V gene end was trimmed by 0 bases and the J gene end by 3 bases; junction bases not matched to a gene: 8. CDR3 residues: CASSLSGLAVIYNEQFF. The CDR3 region has the DNA TGTGCCAGCAGTTTATCTGGGCTAGCGGTCATCTACAATGAGCAGTTCTTC.

This clone was detected ten times or more. This sequence joins TRBV6-5 and TRBJ2-2, with D unclear. Trimming removed 0 bases at V and 1 base at J, with 6 bases between. The germline V gene encodes CDR1 MNHEY and CDR2 SVGAGI. The CDR3 contains 15 residues. Here the CDR3 DNA reads TGTGCCAGCAGTTACTCGACTGAGAACACCGGGGAGCTGTTTTTT. Its translation is CASSYSTENTGELFF.

V usage is TRBV5-1 and J usage is TRBJ2-1, with 10 bases aligning to TRBD2. The length of the CDR3 is 15 residues. The germline CDR1 and CDR2 sequences are SGHRS and YFSETQ. Trimming removed 4 bases from V and 2 bases from J; junction bases left unmatched: 3. The CDR3 loop reads CASSVTSGAYNEQFF. The DNA of the CDR3 is TGCGCCAGCAGCGTTACTAGCGGGGCCTACAATGAGCAGTTCTTC.

V usage is TRBV15 and J usage is TRBJ1-5; 9 positions match TRBD1. Germline loops: CDR1 LNHNV, CDR2 YYDKDF (reference sequence). The CDR3 totals 15 residues. The V and J ends lost 6 bases and 13 bases, in that order; junction bases with no gene match: 16. CDR3 DNA: TGTGCCACCAGTCGGATTCGGGGACAGGGAGTGCTACAGCATTTT. Translating it yields CATSRIRGQGVLQHF.

The chain couples TRBV2 to TRBJ2-2; 14 bases line up with TRBD2. J was trimmed by 7 bases and V by 7 bases; bases with no gene match: 5. Germline V CDR1 and CDR2: SNHLY, FYNNEI. This CDR3 is built from 15 residues. In DNA form, the CDR3 reads TGTGCCAGCATCAGGACTAGCGGGAGGATCGGGGAGCTGTTTTTT. Translating gives CASIRTSGRIGELFF.

This clone has just one count. The chain links TRBV7-9 to TRBJ2-1, with 13 bases fitting TRBD2. V gave up 4 bases and J gave up 5 bases; unmatched junction bases: 5. CDR1 is SEHNR, CDR2 FQNEAQ, per germline (reference sequence). This CDR3 comprises 16 residues. CDR3 nucleotide sequence: TGTGCCAGCAGCTCGGGACTAGCGGGGTATCACAATGAGCAGTTCTTC. It yields the protein CASSSGLAGYHNEQFF.